The 3 T cell receptor beta chains given below trace back to one sample, sequenced in a study of early T cells in non-severe SARS-CoV-2 infection. In TCRdb, the 5' RACE reads were re-called with MiXCR into one record per CDR3 protein. The sample has tens of thousands of distinct CDR3 sequences; approximately 13% are singletons. Sequencing was done on a sample of whole blood. These TCRs come from an adult who was a healthcare worker with PCR-confirmed SARS-CoV-2 infection or an uninfected control (not recorded which).

This clonotype showed up just a few times. V and J are TRBV12-3 or TRBV12-4 and TRBJ2-3; D is possibly TRBD2 (6 bases). This CDR3 is built from 17 residues. The V gene lost 5 bases and the J gene lost 3 bases, with 21 bases spanning the gap. The CDR3 sequence is CASSRGWASERTDTQYF. The CDR3 bases are TGTGCCAGCAGTCGGGGGTGGGCTAGCGAAAGGACAGATACGCAGTATTTT.

This clonotype was recorded a few times. The chain is built from TRBV29-1 and TRBJ1-1; D is perhaps TRBD1 (6 bases). This CDR3 has 13 amino acids. V dropped 5 bases and J dropped 1 base, with 11 bases sitting between them. Germline CDR1 reads SQVTM; CDR2 reads ANQGSEA. The CDR3 region is CSVLQGGNTEAFF. The CDR3 nucleotides read TGCAGCGTTCTACAGGGAGGGAACACTGAAGCTTTCTTT.

This clonotype has only a few counts. The chain couples TRBV4-1 to TRBJ1-4, with D possibly TRBD1 on 5 matching bases. CDR3 length equals 15 residues. Germline V gene sequence: CDR1 MGHRA, CDR2 YSYEKL. Between the trimmed V and J ends, which lost 3 bases and 4 bases, there was a span of 12 bases. CDR3: CASSHLAGLNEKLFF. In DNA form, the CDR3 reads TGCGCCAGCAGCCATTTGGCAGGGCTTAATGAAAAACTGTTTTTT.